The rows below give T cell receptor beta chains drawn from one sample of a study of T cell changes during pregnancy in multiple sclerosis. The repertoire was sequenced with immunoSEQ multiplex PCR; TCRdb's copy has only in-frame clones and lacks some. The repertoire holds 85,000 to 100,000 clones, with 85% to 95% as singletons. The sequences come from peripheral blood, collected after pregnancy. These receptors all come from a female donor with multiple sclerosis, enrolled in a pregnancy study. The CDR3 runs from the conserved cysteine through the conserved F or W. Fields, in order: V gene, J gene, clone size, D gene, CDR3 protein, CDR3 DNA. The D gene is left open where the match is weak. Not every row has a clone size; where given, it reads once, few, many or a size class.

TRBV6-4,TRBJ2-1,-,TRBD2,CASSDIGGTSGSHEQFF,TGTGCCAGCAGTGACATTGGAGGGACTAGCGGGAGCCATGAGCAGTTCTTC
TRBV5-1,TRBJ2-7,-,-,CASSPQGGEQYF,TGCGCCAGCAGCCCCCAAGGGGGCGAGCAGTACTTC
TRBV28,TRBJ1-3,-,-,CASRSSGTLRNTIYF,TGTGCCAGCAGGTCATCCGGGACACTGAGAAACACCATATATTTT
TRBV15,TRBJ2-7,few,TRBD2,CATSRVALGRGEEQYF,TGTGCCACCAGCAGAGTGGCACTAGGGAGGGGAGAAGAGCAGTACTTC
TRBV16,TRBJ1-4,-,-,CASSQYGVEEKLFF,TGTGCCAGCAGCCAATACGGGGTTGAGGAAAAACTGTTTTTT
TRBV5-6,TRBJ2-5,-,TRBD2,CASSLKVLTSGAGETQYF,TGTGCCAGCAGCTTGAAAGTTTTAACTAGCGGGGCTGGGGAGACCCAGTACTTC
TRBV5-1,TRBJ2-1,-,TRBD2,CASSPLAGSYNEQFF,TGCGCCAGCAGCCCCCTAGCGGGCTCCTACAATGAGCAGTTCTTC
TRBV11-2,TRBJ1-2,-,-,CASSLSNNVHGYTF,TGTGCCAGCAGCTTGTCTAATAATGTCCATGGCTACACCTTC
TRBV5-1,TRBJ2-1,once,TRBD1,CASSTGQGRHNEQFF,TGCGCCAGCAGCACCGGACAGGGCCGTCACAATGAGCAGTTCTTC
TRBV29-1,TRBJ2-7,-,-,CSVEDGLRQGSNYEQYF,TGCAGCGTTGAAGATGGCCTCAGGCAGGGGTCCAACTACGAGCAGTACTTC
TRBV27,TRBJ1-5,-,-,CASSPSGPRGSNQPQHF,TGTGCCAGCAGTCCGAGCGGACCCCGTGGAAGTAATCAGCCCCAGCATTTT
TRBV19,TRBJ2-3,-,TRBD2,CASSPGETSGRYTQYF,TGTGCCAGTAGTCCAGGCGAAACTAGCGGGAGGTATACGCAGTATTTT
TRBV6-1,TRBJ1-5,few,TRBD1,CAILRTGLSNQPQHF,TGTGCCATCCTCCGGACAGGGTTGAGCAATCAGCCCCAGCATTTT
TRBV7-2,TRBJ2-1,-,-,CASNIGGSSYNEQFF,TGTGCCAGCAATATTGGGGGGAGCTCCTACAATGAGCAGTTCTTC
TRBV7-2,TRBJ2-7,-,TRBD1,CASSVLGQGIYEQYF,TGTGCCAGCAGCGTCCTGGGACAGGGAATCTACGAGCAGTACTTC
TRBV19,TRBJ2-1,-,-,CASRISGLKGGEQFF,TGTGCCAGTAGGATTAGCGGACTAAAAGGCGGTGAGCAGTTCTTC
TRBV9,TRBJ1-2,-,TRBD1,CASSPKGQGGGYTF,TGTGCCAGCAGCCCGAAGGGACAGGGGGGTGGCTACACCTTC
TRBV19,TRBJ2-4,-,-,CASSMVRETKNIQYF,TGTGCCAGTAGTATGGTCAGGGAAACCAAAAACATTCAGTACTTC
TRBV7-6,TRBJ2-1,-,-,CASSPSGASSYNEQFF,TGTGCCAGCAGCCCAAGCGGTGCAAGCTCCTACAATGAGCAGTTCTTC
TRBV27,TRBJ1-2,-,TRBD1,CASSLRGQGGYYGYTF,TGTGCCAGCAGCCTTAGGGGACAGGGGGGATATTATGGCTACACCTTC
TRBV4-3,TRBJ2-3,-,-,CASSRTVGAESQYF,TGCGCCAGCAGCCGGACAGTCGGGGCCGAATCGCAGTATTTT
TRBV6-5,TRBJ1-3,-,-,CASRVTALGNTIYF,TGTGCCAGCAGAGTGACAGCTCTCGGAAACACCATATATTTT
TRBV11-2,TRBJ2-1,-,TRBD2,CASSLGPSGRNNEQFF,TGTGCCAGCAGCTTAGGTCCTAGCGGGAGAAACAATGAGCAGTTCTTC
TRBV7-6,TRBJ2-1,-,TRBD2,CASSFLGGRDNEQFF,TGTGCCAGCAGCTTTTTGGGCGGGAGAGACAATGAGCAGTTCTTC
TRBV14,TRBJ2-7,-,-,CASSLLGGQSYEQYF,TGTGCCAGCAGCCTGTTGGGCGGACAGTCCTACGAGCAGTACTTC
TRBV18,TRBJ2-7,once,TRBD2,CASSPRLAGETYEQYF,TGTGCCAGCTCACCCAGATTAGCGGGAGAGACCTACGAGCAGTACTTC
TRBV19,TRBJ1-1,-,TRBD1,CASSTSGQGWTEAFF,TGTGCCAGTAGTACCTCCGGACAGGGTTGGACTGAAGCTTTCTTT
TRBV18,TRBJ2-7,-,-,CASSPYREYEQYF,TGTGCCAGCTCACCATACAGGGAATACGAGCAGTACTTC
TRBV18,TRBJ2-7,-,TRBD2,CASSATGTSANEQYF,TGTGCCAGCTCAGCGACCGGGACTAGCGCCAACGAGCAGTACTTC
TRBV19,TRBJ2-7,-,TRBD2,CASTGTSAVYEQYF,TGTGCCAGTACCGGGACTAGCGCCGTCTACGAGCAGTACTTC
TRBV30,TRBJ1-6,-,-,CAWSVWGPDNSPLHF,TGTGCCTGGAGTGTTTGGGGGCCCGATAATTCACCCCTCCACTTT
TRBV27,TRBJ1-4,-,-,CASSSRVYEKLFF,TGTGCCAGCAGTTCCCGGGTTTATGAAAAACTGTTTTTT
TRBV10-3,TRBJ1-1,-,-,CAISELGGGMRPEAFF,TGTGCCATCAGTGAGTTGGGGGGGGGAATGAGGCCTGAAGCTTTCTTT
TRBV15,TRBJ2-1,-,-,CATSRGQDYNEQFF,TGTGCCACCAGCAGAGGTCAGGATTACAATGAGCAGTTCTTC
TRBV27,TRBJ2-7,once,TRBD1,CASSAYWTGRSPNEQYF,TGTGCCAGCAGTGCCTACTGGACAGGGAGGTCTCCTAACGAGCAGTACTTC
TRBV14,TRBJ2-1,-,-,CASSQGGERPNEQFF,TGTGCCAGCAGCCAAGGGGGGGAGCGGCCAAATGAGCAGTTCTTC
TRBV4-1,TRBJ2-7,-,-,CASSQQGPLDLYEQYF,TGCGCCAGCAGCCAACAGGGCCCCCTCGACCTTTACGAGCAGTACTTC
TRBV5-6,TRBJ2-1,-,TRBD1,CASASYRGRGNEQFF,TGTGCCAGCGCCAGTTACAGGGGACGGGGCAATGAGCAGTTCTTC
TRBV21-1,TRBJ2-7,few,-,CASSTPGLAGVRSYEQYF,TGTGCCAGCAGCACCCCGGGACTAGCGGGAGTAAGGTCCTACGAGCAGTACTTC
TRBV5-1,TRBJ1-2,-,TRBD1,CASSSSDRGLIGYTF,TGCGCCAGCAGCTCATCGGACAGGGGGCTTATTGGCTACACCTTC
TRBV28,TRBJ1-4,once,-,CASSFLQGNNEKLFF,TGTGCCAGCAGTTTCCTCCAGGGCAATAATGAAAAACTGTTTTTT
TRBV19,TRBJ2-7,-,-,CASRGLAYEQYF,TGTGCCAGTAGGGGACTGGCCTACGAGCAGTACTTC
TRBV6-5,TRBJ2-1,-,-,CASSYSGLADNEQFF,TGTGCCAGCAGTTACTCGGGACTGGCTGACAATGAGCAGTTCTTC
TRBV5-4,TRBJ1-1,-,-,CASSQANTEAFF,TGTGCCAGCAGCCAGGCGAACACTGAAGCTTTCTTT
TRBV7-9,TRBJ2-3,-,-,CASSLEGRTDTQYF,TGTGCCAGCAGCTTAGAGGGGAGGACAGATACGCAGTATTTT
TRBV12-5,TRBJ2-7,-,-,CASGPLLEPSYF,TGTGCTAGTGGTCCGCTACTAGAGCCTTCGTACTTC
TRBV5-5,TRBJ2-1,-,TRBD2,CASILPGLARHEQFF,TGTGCCAGCATTCTTCCGGGACTAGCTCGTCATGAGCAGTTCTTC
TRBV30,TRBJ2-7,-,-,CAWSVIGGGNEQYF,TGTGCCTGGAGTGTAATAGGGGGGGGCAACGAGCAGTACTTC
TRBV2,TRBJ1-1,-,-,CASSTPNTEAFF,TGTGCCAGCAGTACTCCGAACACTGAAGCTTTCTTT
TRBV28,TRBJ1-1,-,-,CASSLRGIGTEAFF,TGTGCCAGCAGTTTGAGGGGGATTGGGACTGAAGCTTTCTTT
TRBV5-1,TRBJ2-3,-,-,CASSLGQTSTDTQYF,TGCGCCAGCAGCTTGGGACAGACTAGCACAGATACGCAGTATTTT
TRBV2,TRBJ2-7,-,TRBD2,CASRPPSGRAHEQYF,TGTGCCAGCAGACCGCCTAGCGGGAGGGCCCACGAGCAGTACTTC